This T cell receptor (beta chain) stems from a study of blood T cells in healthy people across ages. J was trimmed by 7 bases and V by 4 bases; bases with no gene match: 4. The CDR3 consists of 15 residues. Germline V gene sequence: CDR1 MNHNS, CDR2 SASEGT. Whole-study findings and limits: The authors considered diversity estimates from one million T cells to be underestimates. Age advanced and TCR beta diversity per million T cells fell, roughly linearly.

The authors ran a second PCR of 7 to 11 cycles using a sample-barcoded 5' primer and a J-beta primer mix. From the 5' RACE reads, TCRdb called clonotypes with MiXCR, one entry per CDR3 protein. The sample lists 380,000 or so distinct CDR3 sequences; about 52% were seen once. To note about this clonotype: What it binds is unknown.

The receptor's source is a man between 60 and 75 years old in good health. The sample consisted of blood. The chain joins TRBV6-1 to TRBJ2-1; 13 nucleotides agree with TRBD2. The CDR3 reads CASSGWTSGGNEQFF. The CDR3 region has the DNA TGTGCCAGCAGTGGGTGGACTAGCGGGGGTAATGAGCAGTTCTTC.